This T cell receptor (beta chain) appears in the sequencing data of a study of blood T cell repertoires in COVID-19 (TCRdb year 2020). Concerning the study at large: Samples from collaborators originated in the United States, Italy and Spain and spanned both the acute and convalescent phases of COVID-19. Where HLA class I and class II types were available, the types were taken from metadata supplied by the sample provider, not from assay-based typing. The prospective study material was composed of cDNA or gDNA derived from T cells, B-cell-depleted T cells, or PBMCs. The dataset comprised deeply sampled blood TCRbeta repertoires from subjects exposed to, actively infected with, or recovered from COVID-19. The samples were drawn from two sources: the first 160 participants of the ongoing ImmuneRACE study, and 1,000 to 1,500 subjects contributed by 6 global collaborators. A de-identified subject ID, COVID-19 status, age in years and sex were almost always included in the sample metadata. The repertoires were made available in a free public database intended to serve as a resource for research on the immune response to SARS-CoV-2.

Participants in the prospective study were enrolled through a virtual design, were aged roughly 18 to 100 years, and lived in about two dozen United States geographic areas. In the prospective study, cohorts were assigned on the basis of participant-reported clinical history obtained from a screening survey and a study questionnaire. ImmuneRACE Cohort 3 recovered participants were defined by two consecutive negative NP/OP PCR tests, healthcare professional clearance, or symptom resolution. In the prospective study, whole blood, serum and a nasopharyngeal or oropharyngeal swab were collected from each participant by mobile phlebotomists. Prospective study participants could optionally give additional blood draws and questionnaires over a 2-month period. Before DNA extraction, blood samples from the prospective study were shipped at room temperature or frozen. What the work shows at the level of the full study, not this receptor alone: Clinical and demographic metadata were provided uncurated, with the amount varying by source and participant.

The junction shows trimming of 4 bases on V and 0 bases on J, plus 6 bases between the germline ends. Inclusive of the bounding cysteine and phenylalanine, the CDR3 is 13 residues long. Of all the DNA, just the CDR3 is kept, 39 bases in frame from base 1. The germline V gene encodes CDR1 SNHLY and CDR2 FYNNEI. Concerning this clone: Its cognate antigen has yet to be identified. The sample holds no much larger clone one base away, and base qualities are not on file.

TCRbeta CDR3 regions were amplified from genomic DNA by means of the immunoSEQ Assay, a bias-controlled multiplex PCR. As for the original processing: Within the assay, amplification of reference gene primers was used to estimate how many nucleated cells each sample contained. Sequence reads were collapsed and filtered to measure the absolute abundance of every unique TCRbeta CDR3 rearrangement. For each sample, productive Simpson clonality was calculated by taking the square root of Simpson's diversity index across productive rearrangements. In its TCRdb copy, this immuneACCESS table keeps in-frame sequences only and misses some clones. Where compared with another copy, unresolved V genes explain less than half of these, and the others have no known cause. D and trimming were read from the DNA, whereas the V and J calls and clone size are those reported in that table. The sample table contains hundreds of thousands of clones; only one count was recorded for roughly 85% of them. The ten largest clones add up to about 2.3% of the sample.

The chain is encoded by TRBV2 joined to TRBJ2-5; possibly the D gene is TRBD2, per 5 matching bases. The specimen was PBMCs or T cells enriched from blood (not recorded which). The source of this sequence is a woman in her 50s who had recovered from COVID-19. The sequenced DNA is TGTGCCAGCAGTGCGACTAACCAAGAGACCCAGTACTTC. It translates as CASSATNQETQYF.